This TCR beta chain originates from a study of tumor-infiltrating lymphocytes in glioblastoma multiforme (TCRdb year 2017). About the investigation overall: The study tested whether intratumoral genomic heterogeneity fosters TIL diversity by jointly investigating somatic mutations, TIL diversity and immune response activity. On the study overall, not on this receptor specifically: T cells were not sorted into functional subsets, and such sorting was noted by the authors as a future improvement. Only one glioblastoma patient was included in the TCR and somatic mutation analysis, limiting generalizability. Because T cells carry unequal numbers of TCR transcripts, RNA-based TCR sequencing may distort clone frequencies.

The AllPrep DNA/RNA mini kit was used to purify genomic DNA and total RNA at the same time from each of the approximately ten tumor samples. Every RNA sample had an OD 260/280 ratio above 1.9 and an RNA integrity number above 6.5. TCRB libraries were constructed from RNA through three rounds of nested multiplex PCR following a modified ARM-PCR protocol with multiple V-beta primers and a C-beta primer. ProtoScript II Reverse Transcriptase and a C-beta primer were used to synthesize TCRB-specific cDNA from around 550 ng total RNA. No unique molecular identifiers were described for the TCRB libraries. In the third PCR, barcodes and adapters were added over about 25 cycles with Deep VentR (exo-) polymerase, and the 250-500 bp bands were then gel purified. An Illumina HiSeq 2500 was used to sequence the TCRB libraries with 250 bp paired-end reads. As for the original processing: The reads were cleaned with Trimmomatic, merged with FLASH and assigned V, D and J segments with MiGEC before being analyzed in VDJtools. Repertoire diversity was measured using the Shannon-Wiener diversity index, which was calculated with VDJtools. In TCRdb, the public reads were trimmed at Q25 with fastp and aligned with MiXCR, with productive beta chains retained. Each entry merges the rows of one CDR3 protein and shows their most common DNA and genes. The V and J calls follow TCRdb's processing rather than the paper's. Recorded for this sample are 12,000 or so distinct CDR3 sequences; roughly 68% of them occurred a single time. Approximately 30% of the sample belongs to the ten largest clones.

For this clonotype: Its cognate antigen has yet to be identified. There are no base qualities to consult, and no much larger clone falls within one base.

Taken from the germline V gene, the CDR1 and CDR2 loops are SGHAT and FQNNGV. For this chain, trimming is 4 bases at the V end and 5 bases at the J end, and the number of junction bases without a gene match is 7. The CDR3, from cysteine to phenylalanine, totals 15 residues. Only CDR3 DNA remains: 45 bases, in frame from the first base. The sequencing input was brain tumor tissue. The origin of this receptor is a male donor with glioblastoma. The V and J genes are TRBV11-2 and TRBJ1-4; TRBD1 lines up with 7 middle nucleotides. The CDR3 protein is CASSSPRTGNEKLFF. The nucleotide sequence is given as TGTGCCAGCAGCTCTCCTAGGACAGGAAATGAAAAACTGTTTTTT.